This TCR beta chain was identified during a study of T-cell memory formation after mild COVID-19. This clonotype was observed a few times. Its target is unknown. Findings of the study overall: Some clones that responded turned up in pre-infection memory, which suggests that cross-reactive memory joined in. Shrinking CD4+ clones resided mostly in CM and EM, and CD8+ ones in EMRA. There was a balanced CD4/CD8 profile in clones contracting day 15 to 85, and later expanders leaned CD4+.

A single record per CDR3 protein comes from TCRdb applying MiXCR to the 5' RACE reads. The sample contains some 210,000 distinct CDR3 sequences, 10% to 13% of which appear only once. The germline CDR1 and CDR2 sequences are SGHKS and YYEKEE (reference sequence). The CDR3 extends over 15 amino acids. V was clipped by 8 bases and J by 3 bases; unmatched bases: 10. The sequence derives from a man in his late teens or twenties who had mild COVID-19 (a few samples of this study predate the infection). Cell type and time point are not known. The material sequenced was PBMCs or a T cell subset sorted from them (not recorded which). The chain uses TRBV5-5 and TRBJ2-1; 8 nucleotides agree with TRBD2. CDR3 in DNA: TGTGCCAGTCTTTTCGGGGGGGCGGTCTACAATGAGCAGTTCTTC. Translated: CASLFGGAVYNEQFF.